A selection of T cell receptor beta chains follows, all from one sample in a study of regulatory T cells in long-lasting Graves disease. Using its own MiXCR run on the multiplex PCR reads, TCRdb lists one record per CDR3 protein. This table has roughly 500,000 distinct CDR3 sequences, approximately 15% appearing once. Separately, the same data were catalogued under a study of T cells in Graves' hyperthyroidism and ophthalmopathy.

The input for sequencing was peripheral blood mononuclear cells (PBMCs), taken at new diagnosis, from a patient treated with antithyroid drugs. These receptors were obtained from a man aged 25 to 40 with Graves disease. Both conserved end residues are part of each CDR3. Fields, in order: clone size, D gene, J gene, V gene, CDR3 DNA, CDR3 protein. The D gene is left open where the match is weak. Part of the rows lack a size; the others show once, few, many or a class for expanded clones.

>.|.|TRBJ2-2|TRBV7-6
TGTGCCAGCAGCGATCGCGGCTTATCGGACACCGGGGAGCTGTTTTTT
CASSDRGLSDTGELFF
>.|TRBD1|TRBJ1-6|TRBV28
TGTGCCAGCAGTTTACCCGGGACAGAAAATTCACCCCTCCACTTT
CASSLPGTENSPLHF
>.|.|TRBJ2-2|TRBV20-1
TGCAGTGCTAGAGAACCGGGTGCCGGGGAGCTGTTTTTT
CSAREPGAGELFF
>.|TRBD2|TRBJ2-2|TRBV18
TGTGCCAGCTCACCAGGACTAGCGGAGCTGGAGCTGTTTTTT
CASSPGLAELELFF
>many|.|TRBJ2-2|TRBV10-1
TGCGCCAGCAGTGAATCGACGGCGAACACCGGGGAGCTGTTTTTT
CASSESTANTGELFF
>few|TRBD1|TRBJ2-7|TRBV6-4
TGTACCAGCAGTCAGAGGGACAGGGAGGACGAGCAGTACTTC
CTSSQRDREDEQYF
>many|.|TRBJ2-1|TRBV29-1
TGCAGCGTTGAAGAATCCGGCGGCGGTCACAATGAGCAGTTCTTC
CSVEESGGGHNEQFF
>few|.|TRBJ2-2|TRBV20-1
TGCAGTGCTAGAGATTCGAGGGCCGGGGAGCTGTTTTTT
CSARDSRAGELFF
>.|.|TRBJ1-1|TRBV12-3/TRBV12-4
TGTGCCAGCAGTTTATCCCCGGGCACTGAAGCTTTCTTT
CASSLSPGTEAFF
>many|.|TRBJ2-2|TRBV12-3/TRBV12-4
TGTGCCAGCAGTTTAAAACCGAACACCGGGGAGCTGTTTTTT
CASSLKPNTGELFF
>few|.|TRBJ2-7|TRBV6-6
TGTGCCAGCAGTTACTCGACACAGCCTAGCTCCTACGAGCAGTACTTC
CASSYSTQPSSYEQYF
>.|TRBD1|TRBJ2-3|TRBV7-9
TGTGCCAGCAGCTTAGGGGACAGGGTTTCAGGCACAGATACGCAGTATTTT
CASSLGDRVSGTDTQYF
>many|.|TRBJ2-3|TRBV2
TGTGCCAGCAGGTGGGACTCCACAGATACGCAGTATTTT
CASRWDSTDTQYF
>few|.|TRBJ1-6|TRBV3-1
TGTGCCAGCAGCCAAGATCAGGTGAATTCACCCCTCCACTTT
CASSQDQVNSPLHF
>many|.|TRBJ2-3|TRBV12-3/TRBV12-4
TGTGCCAGCACCGCGATTTCGGTGTTGGATACGCAGTATTTT
CASTAISVLDTQYF
>.|.|TRBJ1-1|TRBV13
TGTGCCAGCAGTTTTAATTTTGGGGGGGTTGGCACTGAAGCTTTCTTT
CASSFNFGGVGTEAFF
>many|.|TRBJ2-4|TRBV20-1
TGCAGTGCTAGACAGGGGATGGCCAAAAACATTCAGTACTTC
CSARQGMAKNIQYF
>.|.|TRBJ2-2|TRBV29-1
TGCAGCGTTGATGGGGAGAACACCGGGGAGCTGTTTTTT
CSVDGENTGELFF
>.|.|TRBJ2-3|TRBV9
TGTGCCAGCAGCTTAAAAGGGGGGGTCTCCACAGATACGCAGTATTTT
CASSLKGGVSTDTQYF
>few|TRBD1|TRBJ1-1|TRBV9
TGTGCCAGTACCGGGACAGAGAACACTGAAGCTTTCTTT
CASTGTENTEAFF
>many|TRBD2|TRBJ2-3|TRBV15
TGTGCCACCAGCAGACTAGCGGGAGCAACGGATACGCAGTATTTT
CATSRLAGATDTQYF
>many|.|TRBJ2-5|TRBV7-3
TGTGCCAGCAGCTTTTCGGGGCTCCCACAAGAGACCCAGTACTTC
CASSFSGLPQETQYF
>.|TRBD2|TRBJ2-1|TRBV6-4
TGTGCCAGCGGACAGCTAGCGGGGGCCTACAATGAGCAGTTCTTC
CASGQLAGAYNEQFF
>.|.|TRBJ1-1|TRBV3-1
TGTGCCAGCAGCCAGAAAGGGGTTGCTGAAGCTTTCTTT
CASSQKGVAEAFF
>many|TRBD1|TRBJ2-7|TRBV2
TGTGCCAGCAGTCAGGGGGCAGGCACCACCTACGAGCAGTACTTC
CASSQGAGTTYEQYF
>many|.|TRBJ2-7|TRBV6-1
TGTGCCAGCAGTCTCGTCTTACCGGGACATGGATTACCGAGGCCGTACTTC
CASSLVLPGHGLPRPYF
>many|.|TRBJ1-2|TRBV2
TGTGCCAGCAGCGCCGAGGGACGGTATGGCTACACCTTC
CASSAEGRYGYTF
>.|TRBD1|TRBJ1-2|TRBV4-1
TGCGCCAGCAGCCAAGTAGGGACAGGGAGTTATGGCTACACCTTC
CASSQVGTGSYGYTF
>many|.|TRBJ1-1|TRBV6-1
TGTGCCAGCATGGGGGGGGCTTTCACTGAAGCTTTCTTT
CASMGGAFTEAFF
>many|.|TRBJ2-3|TRBV7-2
TGTGCCAGCAGCTTACAAGCAACAGATACGCAGTATTTT
CASSLQATDTQYF
>few|.|TRBJ2-4|TRBV30
TGTGCCTGGAGTGTAAACCTGGTAGCCAAAAACATTCAGTACTTC
CAWSVNLVAKNIQYF
>many|.|TRBJ2-1|TRBV7-9
TGTGCCAGCAGCTTCGTGAGAAGCAGGGTCCATGAGCAGTTCTTC
CASSFVRSRVHEQFF